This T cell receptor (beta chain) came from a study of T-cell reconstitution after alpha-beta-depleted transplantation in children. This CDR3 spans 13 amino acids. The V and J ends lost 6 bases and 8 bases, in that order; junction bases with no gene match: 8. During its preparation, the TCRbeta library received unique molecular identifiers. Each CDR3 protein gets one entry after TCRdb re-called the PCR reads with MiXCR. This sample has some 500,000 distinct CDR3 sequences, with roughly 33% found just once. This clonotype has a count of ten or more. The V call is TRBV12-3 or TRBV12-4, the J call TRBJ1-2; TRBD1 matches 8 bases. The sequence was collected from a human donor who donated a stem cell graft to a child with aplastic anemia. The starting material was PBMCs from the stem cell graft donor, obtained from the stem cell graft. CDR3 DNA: TGTGCCAGCAGACACGACGGACAGGGAGGCTACACCTTC. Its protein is CASRHDGQGGYTF.